This paragraph covers one T cell receptor beta chain sequence. With the 5' RACE reads reprocessed, TCRdb shows one record per CDR3 protein and no DNA. This table holds approximately 420,000 distinct CDR3 sequences. The data derive from a study of monozygotic twins with inflammatory bowel disease. Germline CDR1 SSHAT, CDR2 FNYEAQ (reference sequence). CDR3 length equals 11 residues. The source of this sequence is a human donor with ulcerative colitis or Crohn's disease, or a healthy co-twin of an affected twin (not recorded which). The sample consisted of blood. The gene calls are TRBV7-7 and TRBJ2-5. CDR3 sequence: CASGGLETQYF.